A selection of T cell receptor beta chains follows, all from one sample in a study of T cells after yellow fever vaccination. In TCRdb, the 5' RACE reads were re-called with MiXCR into one record per CDR3 protein. The table shows about 320,000 distinct CDR3 sequences, with approximately 12% occurring only once. This specimen consisted of CD4+ T cells sorted from PBMCs, obtained 45 days after the yellow fever booster vaccination. The receptors come from a man younger than 35 who received the YFV17D yellow fever vaccine. CDR3s include the opening cysteine and the closing phenylalanine or tryptophan. A D gene is named only where the DNA matches it firmly. Clone size, where shown, is once, few, many, or a class for clones that have expanded.

j_gene	v_gene	d_gene	abundance	CDR3aa	CDR3nt
TRBJ2-1	TRBV28	-	few	CASAGGIPYNEQFF	TGTGCCAGCGCAGGGGGGATCCCCTACAATGAGCAGTTCTTC
TRBJ2-3	TRBV3-1	TRBD2	few	CASSQGPGGAADTQYF	TGTGCCAGCAGCCAAGGCCCCGGGGGGGCGGCAGATACGCAGTATTTT
TRBJ1-1	TRBV6-1	-	few	CASSSVGMNTEAFF	TGTGCCAGCAGCTCAGTGGGGATGAACACTGAAGCTTTCTTT
TRBJ2-2	TRBV18	-	few	CASSPLTANTGELFF	TGTGCCAGCTCACCCCTGACAGCGAACACCGGGGAGCTGTTTTTT
TRBJ2-3	TRBV7-9	TRBD2	many	CASSLRLAGGLTDTQYF	TGTGCCAGCAGCCTACGACTAGCGGGGGGGCTGACAGATACGCAGTATTTT
TRBJ1-1	TRBV7-9	TRBD1	few	CASRAGTGRGEAFF	TGTGCCAGCAGGGCGGGGACAGGGAGAGGTGAAGCTTTCTTT
TRBJ2-1	TRBV9	-	few	CASSAQTLSELFF	TGTGCCAGCAGCGCTCAGACCCTCTCCGAGTTGTTCTTC
TRBJ2-2	TRBV2	TRBD1	-	CARDRGRFGELFF	TGTGCCAGGGACAGGGGGCGATTCGGGGAGCTGTTTTTT
TRBJ2-5	TRBV12-3/TRBV12-4	-	few	CASSLLGGASETQYF	TGTGCCAGCAGTTTGTTGGGCGGGGCCAGCGAGACCCAGTACTTC
TRBJ1-2	TRBV24-1	TRBD1	-	CATSSPIGTGDDYTF	TGTGCCACCAGTTCACCTATCGGGACAGGGGATGACTACACCTTC
TRBJ2-4	TRBV20-1	TRBD2	-	CSARLKGLAGVKYF	TGCAGTGCGAGGCTGAAGGGACTAGCGGGGGTTAAGTACTTC
TRBJ2-1	TRBV5-1	-	-	CASSLYLARNEQFF	TGCGCCAGCAGCTTGTATCTAGCACGCAATGAGCAGTTCTTC
TRBJ2-1	TRBV11-2	-	few	CASRGRPGTHNEQFF	TGTGCCAGCAGAGGCCGGCCAGGGACACACAATGAGCAGTTCTTC
TRBJ1-1	TRBV18	-	many	CASSIQVNTEAFF	TGTGCCAGCTCAATACAAGTAAACACTGAAGCTTTCTTT
TRBJ2-5	TRBV28	-	many	CASRGRGRWETQYF	TGTGCCAGCAGGGGAAGGGGGAGATGGGAGACCCAGTACTTC
TRBJ1-4	TRBV7-2	-	-	CASSLWADEKLFF	TGTGCCAGCAGCTTGTGGGCAGACGAAAAACTGTTTTTT
TRBJ2-3	TRBV6-5	-	few	CASSYSGLPSDTQYF	TGTGCCAGCAGTTACTCCGGACTCCCGTCAGATACGCAGTATTTT
TRBJ1-5	TRBV19	TRBD1	many	CASSIKGTGLYQPQHF	TGTGCCAGTAGTATTAAAGGGACAGGTTTGTATCAGCCCCAGCATTTT
TRBJ2-5	TRBV6-1	-	-	CASLLTGRAETQYF	TGTGCCAGCCTACTGACAGGGAGGGCGGAGACCCAGTACTTC
TRBJ2-3	TRBV11-2	-	few	CASSLGRPMPPKDTQYF	TGTGCCAGCAGCTTAGGGCGGCCGATGCCTCCAAAAGATACGCAGTATTTT
TRBJ2-5	TRBV14	TRBD1	few	CASSRDRVQETQYF	TGTGCCAGCAGCCGAGACAGGGTTCAAGAGACCCAGTACTTC
TRBJ1-5	TRBV5-1	-	many	CASSPGADSNQPQHF	TGCGCCAGCAGCCCCGGGGCAGATAGCAATCAGCCCCAGCATTTT
TRBJ2-1	TRBV25-1	-	-	CASSDYRGSYNEQFF	TGTGCCAGCAGTGACTATAGGGGATCCTACAATGAGCAGTTCTTC
TRBJ1-2	TRBV11-2	-	-	CASSSTRAVGGYTF	TGTGCCAGCAGTTCCACCCGGGCCGTTGGGGGCTACACCTTC
TRBJ2-1	TRBV5-1	TRBD1	many	CASSLGRGQGATNEQFF	TGCGCCAGCAGCTTGGGACGCGGACAGGGGGCTACCAATGAGCAGTTCTTC
TRBJ2-1	TRBV20-1	TRBD2	few	CSARSGAGVNEQFF	TGCAGTGCTAGGAGCGGGGCGGGGGTTAATGAGCAGTTCTTC
TRBJ2-1	TRBV5-1	-	many	CASSLDGGTTRDEQFF	TGCGCCAGCAGCTTGGACGGGGGCACCACCAGGGATGAGCAGTTCTTC
TRBJ2-3	TRBV20-1	TRBD2	few	CSASRAGGPLDTQYF	TGCAGTGCTAGCCGAGCGGGGGGGCCGTTAGATACGCAGTATTTT
TRBJ1-6	TRBV28	-	many	CASSLSRFLSSYNSPLHF	TGTGCCAGCAGTTTATCCCGGTTTCTGAGCTCCTATAATTCACCCCTCCACTTT
TRBJ2-5	TRBV27	-	many	CASRGLLETQYF	TGTGCCAGCAGGGGCCTCTTGGAGACCCAGTACTTC
TRBJ2-1	TRBV11-2	TRBD2	-	CASSRGGVSYNEQFF	TGTGCCAGCAGCCGCGGGGGGGTGTCCTACAATGAGCAGTTCTTC
TRBJ2-1	TRBV24-1	TRBD1	-	CATSAARDRNYNEQFF	TGTGCCACCAGCGCGGCCAGGGACAGGAACTACAATGAGCAGTTCTTC
TRBJ2-3	TRBV20-1	-	-	CSATISGSTDTQYF	TGCAGTGCTACCATTAGCGGCAGCACAGATACGCAGTATTTT
TRBJ2-5	TRBV10-3	-	many	CAISDLVGTQETQYF	TGTGCCATCAGTGACCTCGTAGGGACCCAAGAGACCCAGTACTTC
TRBJ2-5	TRBV5-1	-	few	CASSKAPGGQETQYF	TGCGCCAGCAGCAAAGCGCCTGGAGGCCAAGAGACCCAGTACTTC
TRBJ2-3	TRBV18	-	-	CASSPASGTDTQYF	TGTGCCAGCTCACCAGCTAGCGGCACAGATACGCAGTATTTT
TRBJ2-5	TRBV2	-	-	CASSGVAQAQYF	TGTGCCAGCAGTGGGGTGGCCCAAGCCCAGTACTTC
TRBJ2-3	TRBV19	-	few	CASSIRDTTSTDTQYF	TGTGCCAGTAGTATTCGGGACACTACTAGCACAGATACGCAGTATTTT
TRBJ2-3	TRBV4-3	-	many	CASSKERADTQYF	TGCGCCAGCAGCAAAGAGCGTGCAGATACGCAGTATTTT
TRBJ2-1	TRBV20-1	TRBD2	-	CSAVTSGGYNEQFF	TGCAGTGCTGTGACTAGCGGGGGGTACAATGAGCAGTTCTTC
TRBJ2-2	TRBV7-9	-	few	CASSLLWRGDTGELFF	TGTGCCAGCAGCTTACTTTGGAGAGGGGATACCGGGGAGCTGTTTTTT
TRBJ2-7	TRBV4-2	-	-	CASSHPRLDGSYEQYF	TGTGCCAGCAGCCATCCCCGACTAGATGGGTCCTACGAGCAGTACTTC
TRBJ1-1	TRBV6-6	-	-	CASRIRQANTEAFF	TGTGCCAGCAGGATCAGACAGGCGAACACTGAAGCTTTCTTT
TRBJ2-1	TRBV18	-	-	CASSPGSGNEQFF	TGTGCCAGCTCACCAGGGTCAGGCAATGAGCAGTTCTTC
TRBJ2-2	TRBV6-5	TRBD1	many	CASTLNRGTGELFF	TGTGCCAGCACCCTCAACAGGGGCACCGGGGAGCTGTTTTTT
TRBJ1-2	TRBV28	-	few	CASSLAVYGYTF	TGTGCCAGCAGTTTAGCCGTCTATGGCTACACCTTC
TRBJ2-5	TRBV5-1	TRBD1	few	CASSGGQGPQETQYF	TGCGCCAGCAGCGGTGGACAGGGACCCCAAGAGACCCAGTACTTC
TRBJ2-1	TRBV5-1	TRBD2	few	CASRRAGSSYNEQFF	TGCGCCAGCAGGAGAGCGGGGAGCTCCTACAATGAGCAGTTCTTC
TRBJ1-5	TRBV5-1	-	few	CASSRGPNQPQHF	TGCGCCAGCAGTCGAGGACCGAATCAGCCCCAGCATTTT
TRBJ2-3	TRBV9	TRBD2	-	CASSVAGGPTSTDTQYF	TGTGCCAGCAGCGTAGCGGGGGGGCCCACTAGCACAGATACGCAGTATTTT
TRBJ1-6	TRBV9	-	-	CASSVAGGTYNSPLHF	TGTGCCAGCAGCGTAGCGGGAGGGACCTATAATTCACCCCTCCACTTT
TRBJ2-5	TRBV4-2	TRBD2	-	CASSRGGNQETQYF	TGTGCCAGCAGCCGGGGGGGGAACCAAGAGACCCAGTACTTC
TRBJ1-5	TRBV12-3/TRBV12-4	TRBD1	few	CASSPGGSQPQHF	TGTGCCAGCAGTCCAGGGGGGAGTCAGCCCCAGCATTTT
TRBJ2-5	TRBV5-1	-	few	CASSFMAAGETQYF	TGCGCCAGCAGCTTCATGGCCGCGGGGGAGACCCAGTACTTC
TRBJ2-1	TRBV2	-	many	CASRFREQFF	TGTGCCAGCAGATTTAGGGAGCAGTTCTTC